Below, 28 T cell receptor beta chains from the same sample are listed, as sequenced in a study of shared clonotypes between healthy human individuals. Clones were read by immunoSEQ multiplex PCR, and TCRdb kept only the in-frame ones, dropping some. The sample records roughly 2.2 million clones, 85% to 95% being singletons. The sequenced material came from naive CD4+ T cells from PBMCs. Subset meaning: CD45RA+ positively selected. These receptors were collected from a man aged 18-30 years in good health. Some clones in this sample may be carry-over from other donors' samples.

This clone was recorded once. The chain links TRBV18 to TRBJ2-3; 7 bases fit TRBD1. The V and J ends lost 3 bases and 6 bases, in that order; junction bases with no gene match: 9. The germline V gene encodes CDR1 KGHSH and CDR2 LQKENI. The length of the CDR3 is 15 residues. The CDR3 DNA reads as TGTGCCAGCTCACCGGGACAGTTCAAGGAGGATACGCAGTATTTT. This gives the protein CASSPGQFKEDTQYF.

About this clone: Other DNA sequences of this sample code for an identical CDR3. The rearrangement joins TRBV28 to TRBJ1-5; unclear D gene. CDR1 and CDR2 from the germline V gene are MDHEN and SYDVKM. The ends were cut back, 3 bases at V and 0 bases at J, with 3 bases in the middle. The CDR3 extends over 13 amino acids. CDR3 protein: CASSFVSNQPQHF. In nucleotides, the CDR3 is TGTGCCAGCAGTTTTGTTAGCAATCAGCCCCAGCATTTT.

The rearrangement joins TRBV25-1 to TRBJ2-3; no clear D gene. The ends were cut back, 8 bases at V and 1 base at J, with 10 bases in the middle. There are 13 residues in the CDR3. The germline gives CDR1 MGHDK, CDR2 SYGVNS. The CDR3 region is CASGRSGTDTQYF. Written as DNA, the CDR3 is TGTGCCAGCGGGCGATCGGGCACAGATACGCAGTATTTT.

The J gene is TRBJ2-3, the V gene TRBV5-1; D is ambiguous. The CDR3 is made up of 17 amino acids. In germline, CDR1 is SGHRS, CDR2 YFSETQ. Trimming took 4 bases from V and 0 from J, leaving 18 bases between them. CDR3 DNA sequence: TGCGCCAGCAGCCACCCGGCAGCCTTCCCTAGCACAGATACGCAGTATTTT. Amino acids: CASSHPAAFPSTDTQYF. Combining the CDR3 with reference TRBV5-1 and TRBJ2-3 gives the whole variable domain KAGVTQTPRYLIKTRGQQVTLSCSPISGHRSVSWYQQTPGQGLQFLFEYFSETQRNKGNFPGRFSGRQFSNSRSEMNVSTLELGDSALYLCASSHPAAFPSTDTQYFGPGTRLTVL.

V and J are TRBV30 and TRBJ2-1; 8 bases align to TRBD2. Unmatched junction bases numbered 9, after V lost 3 bases and J lost 8 bases. CDR3 size: 14 residues. Germline assignment: CDR1 GTSNPN and CDR2 SVGIG (reference sequence). Here the CDR3 DNA reads TGTGCCTGGAGCCTCGGACTAGCAATCGATGAGCAGTTCTTC. Its protein is CAWSLGLAIDEQFF.

The table lists this clone with a few counts. The chain has TRBV2 and TRBJ1-1; 7 nucleotides match TRBD1. In germline, CDR1 is SNHLY, CDR2 FYNNEI. V trimming: 6 bases; J trimming: 4 bases; junction bases outside the gene matches: 5. This CDR3 comprises 13 residues. CDR3 residues: CASRGGQTTEAFF. The CDR3 nucleotides read TGTGCCAGCAGGGGGGGACAGACCACTGAAGCTTTCTTT.

Points on this clone: This specimen includes other DNA sequences encoding the same CDR3. This chain uses TRBV28 with TRBJ1-2, with D uncertain. The CDR3 is made up of 16 amino acids. From germline, CDR1 is MDHEN and CDR2 SYDVKM. The V end lost 8 bases, the J end lost 3 bases, and 22 bases lay between the germline ends. This chain's CDR3 is CASGVTVPLADYGYTF. The CDR3 nucleotides are TGTGCCAGCGGCGTGACTGTACCCCTCGCGGACTATGGCTACACCTTC.

The J gene is TRBJ1-2, the V gene TRBV7-9; perhaps TRBD1 as D (5 bases). Germline values: CDR1 SEHNR, CDR2 FQNEAQ (reference sequence). V shed 2 bases and J shed 4 bases, with 8 bases lying between them. CDR3 length: 13 amino acids. The DNA for the CDR3 is TGTGCCAGCAGCTTACCCGACAGCTATGGCTACACCTTC. Translating gives CASSLPDSYGYTF.

The chain couples TRBV5-6 to TRBJ1-6, with D perhaps TRBD1 (5 bases). V was trimmed by 3 bases and J by 10 bases, leaving 14 bases between them. The germline gives CDR1 SGHDT, CDR2 YYEEEE. The length of the CDR3 is 14 residues. The CDR3 sequence: CASSSPTGDSPLHF. The DNA for the CDR3 is TGTGCCAGCAGCTCCCCGACTGGGGACTCACCCCTCCACTTT.

The chain combines TRBV5-1 with TRBJ2-2, with unresolved D. This CDR3 region has 15 residues. V lost 7 bases and J 0 bases, leaving 13 bases between the germline ends. The V gene's germline CDR1 is SGHRS and CDR2 YFSETQ. The CDR3 region is CASCLQGANTGELFF. DNA of the CDR3: TGCGCCAGCTGCCTGCAAGGCGCGAACACCGGGGAGCTGTTTTTT. The variable domain in full, completed from reference TRBV5-1 and TRBJ2-2, reads KAGVTQTPRYLIKTRGQQVTLSCSPISGHRSVSWYQQTPGQGLQFLFEYFSETQRNKGNFPGRFSGRQFSNSRSEMNVSTLELGDSALYLCASCLQGANTGELFFGEGSRLTVL.

This chain joins TRBV4-2 and TRBJ2-1; D ambiguous. CDR1 and CDR2 from the germline V gene are LGHNA and YNFKEQ. The CDR3 extends over 14 amino acids. The V and J ends lost 0 bases and 10 bases respectively, with 13 bases between them. CDR3 bases: TGTGCCAGCAGCCAAGAGGGTGTTTTCAACGAGCAGTTCTTC. This translates into CASSQEGVFNEQFF.

The genes are TRBV6-6 and TRBJ2-7, with 9 bases lining up with TRBD2. The J segment lost 2 bases and the V segment lost 0 bases, leaving 5 bases of the junction unmatched. Germline V gene lookup returns CDR1 MNHNY and CDR2 SVGAGI (reference sequence). This CDR3 spans 16 amino acids. The CDR3 reads CASSYSVGGRAYEQYF. CDR3 DNA sequence: TGTGCCAGCAGTTACTCGGTGGGCGGGAGGGCCTACGAGCAGTACTTC.

The chain carries TRBV5-1 and TRBJ2-3; tentatively, D is TRBD1 (6 bases). CDR1 and CDR2 from the germline V gene are SGHRS and YFSETQ. The CDR3 spans 11 residues. Trimming shortened V by 7 bases and J by 5 bases, and 8 bases separated the two germline ends. CDR3: CASEGGDTQYF. CDR3 DNA: TGCGCCAGCGAAGGGGGAGATACGCAGTATTTT.

This chain links TRBV28 with TRBJ2-1, with 9 bases matching TRBD1. The CDR3 is 14 residues long. Looked up from germline, CDR1 is MDHEN and CDR2 is SYDVKM. The trim removed 7 bases at V and 7 bases at J, leaving 8 bases unmatched. The CDR3 DNA follows: TGTGCCAGCACCGGGACAGGGCCTCGGAATGAGCAGTTCTTC. Translating gives CASTGTGPRNEQFF.

The chain employs TRBV6-5 and TRBJ2-7; 9 nucleotides line up with TRBD2. The CDR3 runs to 14 residues. Germline CDR1 and CDR2: MNHEY and SVGAGI. J gave up 2 bases and V 5 bases, and 4 bases lay outside the gene matches. This CDR3 is CASSTIAGAYEQYF. In DNA, the CDR3 is TGTGCCAGCAGTACCATAGCGGGAGCCTACGAGCAGTACTTC.

This chain uses TRBV2 with TRBJ1-1, with 8 nucleotides matching TRBD1. V trimming: 7 bases; J trimming: 3 bases; junction bases outside the gene matches: 7. The CDR3 totals 14 residues. The germline V gene has CDR1 SNHLY and CDR2 FYNNEI. DNA for the CDR3: TGTGCCAGCAATGCAGGGGGCGCCGACACTGAAGCTTTCTTT. It specifies CASNAGGADTEAFF. The whole variable domain, remainder taken from reference TRBV2 and TRBJ1-1, is EPEVTQTPSHQVTQMGQEVILRCVPISNHLYFYWYRQILGQKVEFLVSFYNNEISEKSEIFDDQFSVERPDGSNFTLKIRSTKLEDSAMYFCASNAGGADTEAFFGQGTRLTVV.

As for this clone: A read error may account for a junction end that differs from germline. The same CDR3 arises from other DNA sequences in this sample as well. The chain combines TRBV5-1 with TRBJ2-1; D might be TRBD1 or TRBD2, each matching 5 bases. CDR3 size: 13 residues. CDR1 is SGHRS and CDR2 is YFSETQ in the germline V gene. The CDR3 loop reads CASSLTPLREQFF. The DNA for the CDR3 is TGCGCCAGCAGCTTGACACCGCTCAGGGAGCAATTCTTC.

In its sample, this clone was seen once. The chain combines TRBV5-1 with TRBJ2-1, with 10 positions matching TRBD2. The J segment lost 7 bases and the V segment lost 4 bases, leaving 11 bases of the junction unmatched. CDR3 length equals 16 residues. Germline V gives CDR1 SGHRS, CDR2 YFSETQ. The CDR3 DNA reads TGCGCCAGCAGCCCGGATAGTGGACTAGCGGCAAATGAGCAGTTCTTC. This codes for CASSPDSGLAANEQFF.

Of note for this clone: Other DNA sequences in the sample encode the same CDR3. The V and J genes are TRBV7-9 and TRBJ2-3; D is possibly TRBD2 (6 bases). Between the trimmed V and J ends, which lost 1 base and 3 bases, there was a span of 8 bases. Per germline, CDR1 SEHNR and CDR2 FQNEAQ (reference sequence). The CDR3 is made up of 14 amino acids. The CDR3 bases are TGTGCCAGCAGCTTAGTTGGGGGGACAGATACGCAGTATTTT. Encoded protein: CASSLVGGTDTQYF.

This chain uses TRBV4-1 with TRBJ2-7; 8 bases agree with TRBD1. This CDR3 has 16 amino acids. V dropped 1 base and J dropped 5; count of bases not matched to a gene: 10. The germline V gene has CDR1 MGHRA and CDR2 YSYEKL. The CDR3 bases are TGCGCCAGCAGCCAAGCGCTCCTTCGCAGGGGGCACGAGCAGTACTTC. Translation gives CASSQALLRRGHEQYF.

This chain uses TRBV6-5 with TRBJ2-7; D possibly corresponds to TRBD1 (6 bases). This CDR3 is 11 amino acids long. Trimming took 5 bases from V and 4 from J, leaving 6 bases between them. Germline CDR1 MNHEY, CDR2 SVGAGI. CDR3: CASSGQYEQYF. CDR3 sequence (DNA): TGTGCCAGCAGTGGACAGTACGAGCAGTACTTC.

The rearrangement uses TRBV7-2 and TRBJ1-1; D may be TRBD1 (5 bases). V was clipped by 7 bases and J by 0 bases, with 15 bases between them. Germline V gene data show CDR1 as SGHTA and CDR2 as FQGNSA. The CDR3 is 15 amino acids. The CDR3 loop reads CASTITGTVNTEAFF. CDR3 nucleotide sequence: TGTGCCAGCACCATAACCGGGACGGTGAACACTGAAGCTTTCTTT.

This chain connects TRBV5-4 to TRBJ2-7; a weak D match, TRBD2 (6 bases). CDR3 size: 16 residues. Germline loops: CDR1 SGHNT, CDR2 YYREEE (reference sequence). V gave up 4 bases and J gave up 6 bases, with 23 bases separating them. The DNA of the CDR3 is TGTGCCAGCAGCCAGGCGGAAGGGACTGACGCCACCGAGCAGTACTTC. Its protein product is CASSQAEGTDATEQYF. The full variable domain, completed using reference TRBV5-4 and TRBJ2-7, is ETGVTQSPTHLIKTRGQQVTLRCSSQSGHNTVSWYQQALGQGPQFIFQYYREEENGRGNFPPRFSGLQFPNYSSELNVNALELDDSALYLCASSQAEGTDATEQYFGPGTRLTVT.

The chain joins TRBV6-1 to TRBJ1-1; 7 bases are shared with TRBD1. The J segment lost 5 bases and the V segment lost 3 bases, leaving 6 bases of the junction unmatched. The CDR3 is 14 residues long. The germline V gene has CDR1 MNHNS and CDR2 SASEGT. The CDR3 region is CASSDQTGLTEAFF. For the CDR3, the DNA is TGTGCCAGCAGTGACCAGACAGGGTTGACTGAAGCTTTCTTT.

The chain joins TRBV6-1 to TRBJ2-7, with TRBD1 identical over 9 bases. The ends lost 4 bases at V and 0 bases at J; junction bases unmatched: 13. The V gene's germline CDR1 is MNHNS and CDR2 SASEGT. This CDR3 is 18 amino acids long. The CDR3 DNA follows: TGTGCCAGCAGTGCCCCCGGGACAGGGCAAAGGAGCTCCTACGAGCAGTACTTC. Its translation is CASSAPGTGQRSSYEQYF.

The chain links TRBV18 to TRBJ2-1; 9 positions agree with TRBD2. Unmatched junction bases numbered 11, after V lost 3 bases and J lost 2 bases. There are 18 residues in the CDR3. CDR1 is KGHSH and CDR2 is LQKENI in the germline V gene. The CDR3 spells CASSPLGRLAGTYNEQFF. The CDR3 bases are TGTGCCAGCTCACCGTTAGGACGGCTAGCGGGAACCTACAATGAGCAGTTCTTC.

As DNA, the CDR3 is TGTGCCAGCAGCCCAGGCAGGGGCTACTATGGCTACACCTTC. Translated, it gives CASSPGRGYYGYTF. The chain has TRBV7-8 and TRBJ1-2, with a weak D call TRBD1 (6 bases). Germline CDR1 SGHVS, CDR2 FQNEAQ. Trimming took off 5 bases at V and 3 bases at J, with 13 bases between the two ends. CDR3 length equals 14 residues.

This rearrangement joins TRBV29-1 to TRBJ2-2; TRBD2 aligns across 8 bases. The V gene end was trimmed by 4 bases and the J gene end by 6 bases; junction bases not matched to a gene: 4. In germline, CDR1 is SQVTM, CDR2 ANQGSEA. The CDR3 runs 13 residues. The CDR3 DNA is TGCAGCGTTGTGCCGGGACTAGCCGGGGAGCTGTTTTTT. Protein: CSVVPGLAGELFF.